Each of the 25 T cell receptor beta chains below was sequenced from the same sample in a study of CD4 and CD8 cells across lung adenocarcinoma regions. From the PCR reads, TCRdb called clonotypes with MiXCR, one entry per CDR3 protein. The sample lists under 10,000 distinct CDR3 sequences; 55% to 60% were seen once. Sequenced input: CD4+ T cells from the center of a lung tumor. All receptors derive from a female donor with lung adenocarcinoma. The CD4 and CD8 labels of this study may be unreliable.

The rearrangement links TRBV28 to TRBJ1-2; no reliable D call. V lost 3 bases to trimming and J lost 8 bases, with 13 bases between them. From germline, CDR1 is MDHEN and CDR2 SYDVKM. The CDR3 sequence is 13 residues long. The CDR3 region has the DNA TGTGCCAGCAGTTTGTTGGCCAGCGGGGGCTACACCTTC. Translated, it gives CASSLLASGGYTF.

The V gene is TRBV10-2, the J gene TRBJ2-3, with TRBD2 as a possible D gene (5 bases). CDR3 length: 11 amino acids. The germline V gene has CDR1 WSHSY and CDR2 SAAADI. V shed 10 bases and J shed 3 bases, with 8 bases lying between them. CDR3 amino acids: CATGETDTQYF. The CDR3 nucleotides read TGCGCCACCGGGGAGACAGATACGCAGTATTTT.

The chain couples TRBV27 to TRBJ2-1, with D possibly being TRBD1 (5 bases). The germline gives CDR1 MNHEY, CDR2 SMNVEV (reference sequence). Trimming stripped 5 bases from V and 0 bases from J, with 17 bases between. The CDR3 loop spans 17 amino acids. As DNA, the CDR3 is TGTGCCAGCAGTCCTGGGGCAGGGCCGAGCTCCTACAATGAGCAGTTCTTC. Residues: CASSPGAGPSSYNEQFF.

This clonotype showed up just a few times. This sequence joins TRBV4-3 and TRBJ2-1; 12 nucleotides line up with TRBD2. This CDR3 has 17 amino acids. With V trimmed by 6 bases and J by 0 bases, 6 bases remained unmatched. Germline values: CDR1 LGHNA, CDR2 YSLEER. CDR3 region: CASSTSGRTSSYNEQFF. CDR3 in DNA: TGCGCCAGCAGTACTAGCGGGAGGACGAGCTCCTACAATGAGCAGTTCTTC.

This clonotype was detected only a few times. J is TRBJ2-3 and V is TRBV10-2; D is possibly TRBD1 (6 bases). The CDR3 is 14 residues long. V lost 6 bases to trimming and J lost 1 base, with 11 bases between them. Germline V lookup: CDR1 WSHSY, CDR2 SAAADI. The CDR3 bases are TGCGCCAGCAGACAGGGTCAGGGCACAGATACGCAGTATTTT. It yields the protein CASRQGQGTDTQYF.

Worth noting for this clonotype: Sequence at one end of the junction differs from germline and may be a read error. The V gene is TRBV7-2, the J gene TRBJ2-5; 8 bases line up with TRBD2. The germline V gene encodes CDR1 SGHTA and CDR2 FQGNSA. CDR3 length: 14 residues. The CDR3 nucleotides are TGTGCGAGCAGCGGGGGTCGGGGGTCAGATACCCAGTACTTC. Translation: CASSGGRGSDTQYF.

The gene calls are TRBV6-5 and TRBJ2-3; D gene ambiguous. V was trimmed by 4 bases and J by 5 bases, leaving 7 bases between them. The CDR3 consists of 12 residues. Germline lookup yields CDR1 MNHEY and CDR2 SVGAGI. CDR3: CASSSMGDTQYF. The CDR3 DNA is TGTGCCAGCAGTTCGATGGGAGATACGCAGTATTTT.

The rearrangement joins TRBV6-5 to TRBJ1-2; D remains ambiguous. This CDR3 has 14 residues. In germline, CDR1 is MNHEY, CDR2 SVGAGI. Deletions cut 0 bases from V and 2 bases from J, with 7 bases between. In nucleotides, the CDR3 is TGTGCCAGCAGTTACTCGGCGGGCAACTATGGCTACACCTTC. Protein sequence: CASSYSAGNYGYTF.

About this clonotype itself: The junction does not match germline at one end; this may be a read error. V is TRBV6-1 and J is TRBJ2-3, with D tentatively TRBD2 (5 bases). There are 13 residues in the CDR3. Germline CDR1 is MNHNS and CDR2 is SASEGT. The CDR3 nucleotides read TGTGCCAGCAGGCTGGGAGCCGGAGATATTCAGTATTTC. Translation: CASRLGAGDIQYF.

The V and J genes are TRBV14 and TRBJ1-2, with unresolved D. Trimming stripped 4 bases from V and 5 bases from J, with 20 bases between. This CDR3 region has 16 residues. Germline CDR1 and CDR2: SGHDN and FVKESK. The CDR3: CASSLGYTTLQYGYTF. The CDR3 DNA is TGTGCCAGCAGCCTGGGGTACACTACATTACAGTATGGCTACACCTTC.

This clonotype was found once. This chain uses TRBV6-1 with TRBJ2-1; 7 bases line up with TRBD2. After removal of 3 bases from V and 6 bases from J, the junction contained 8 bases not matched to a gene. The CDR3 covers 15 residues. The germline V gene has CDR1 MNHNS and CDR2 SASEGT. The chain's CDR3 is CASSEQGGGRNEQFF. As DNA, the CDR3 is TGTGCCAGCAGTGAGCAGGGCGGGGGTCGCAATGAGCAGTTCTTC.

By frequency in the sample, this clonotype is medium-sized (0.01 to 0.1%). A much larger clone lies one base from this, so it may be a read error. V gene TRBV11-2 combines with J gene TRBJ2-1; tentatively, D is TRBD2 (7 bases). The tail of the sequence fits TRBJ2-7 better, so the J call may be wrong. The CDR3 extends over 12 amino acids. From germline, CDR1 is SGHAT and CDR2 FQNNGV. CDR3 nucleotides: TGTGCCAGCAGCTCCGGGGGGCATGAGCAGTACTTC. Translating it yields CASSSGGHEQYF.

V is TRBV6-1 and J is TRBJ2-3; no clear D. Germline CDR1 and CDR2: MNHNS and SASEGT. Trimming took 1 base from V and 0 from J, leaving 11 bases between them. This CDR3 region has 16 residues. The CDR3 nucleotides are TGTGCCAGCAGTGAAGTCTGGCGGTCTAGCACAGATACGCAGTATTTT. Translated, it gives CASSEVWRSSTDTQYF.

This clonotype was seen a few times. V gene TRBV6-4 combines with J gene TRBJ2-3; no clear D. The CDR3 contains 15 residues. Looked up from germline, CDR1 is MRHNA and CDR2 is SNTAGT. V gave up 0 bases and J gave up 0 bases, with 7 bases separating them. The CDR3 bases are TGTGCCAGCAGTGACTCGGACGGTAGCACAGATACGCAGTATTTT. Translated: CASSDSDGSTDTQYF.

This clonotype was picked up one time. At one of its ends the junction is not consistent with the germline gene, which may arise from a read error. CDR3 coding DNA: TGTGGTGCGGCCCACCTCGGCCGTGACCAAGACACCCAGTACTTC. This sequence encodes CGAAHLGRDQDTQYF. V and J are TRBV27 and TRBJ2-5, with D uncertain. CDR1 is MNHEY and CDR2 is SMNVEV in the germline V gene (reference sequence). The CDR3 spans 15 residues.

This sequence joins TRBV18 and TRBJ1-2; tentatively, D is TRBD1 (5 bases). V lost 2 bases, J lost 6 bases, and 16 bases lay in between. The CDR3 spans 15 residues. Per the germline V gene, CDR1 is KGHSH and CDR2 is LQKENI. CDR3 nucleotides: TGTGCCAGCTCACCAAGAGAGGGACCGGCCCATGGCTACACCTTC. It translates to CASSPREGPAHGYTF.

The CDR3 DNA is TGTGCCAGCAGTGACTCCAAAGGGGGCACAGATACGCAGTATTTT. Residues: CASSDSKGGTDTQYF. The rearrangement joins TRBV6-4 to TRBJ2-3; possible D gene TRBD1, 5 bases. V was shortened by 0 bases and J by 1 base, with 8 bases between the two germline ends. The CDR3 length is 15 residues. The germline CDR1 and CDR2 sequences are MRHNA and SNTAGT.

The genes are TRBV27 and TRBJ2-7, with 7 bases aligning to TRBD2. CDR1 and CDR2 from the germline V gene are MNHEY and SMNVEV (reference sequence). Losses at the gene ends were 1 base for V and 1 base for J; bases not matched to a gene: 4. The CDR3 sequence is 15 residues long. The CDR3 coding sequence is TGTGCCAGCAGTTTATTAGGGACTACATCCTACGAGCAGTACTTC. Its protein product is CASSLLGTTSYEQYF.

In regard to this clonotype: Compared with germline, one end of the junction differs, possibly owing to a read error. The V call is TRBV6-1, the J call TRBJ2-2; 7 bases are a match to TRBD1. The CDR3 contains 18 residues. Germline-derived CDR1 and CDR2 are MNHNS and SASEGT. The CDR3 loop reads CASSLNTETTVNTGALYF. In DNA form, the CDR3 reads TGTGCCAGCAGTCTTAATACAGAGACTACAGTGAACACAGGGGCGCTGTATTTT.

The chain recombines TRBV27 with TRBJ2-7, with D possibly being TRBD2 (6 bases). CDR1 and CDR2 from the germline V gene are MNHEY and SMNVEV (reference sequence). V shed 5 bases and J shed 0 bases, with 14 bases lying between them. This CDR3 contains 15 residues. DNA for the CDR3: TGTGCCAGCAGTCCTCCCGGAGGGAACTCCTACGAGCAGTACTTC. It yields the protein CASSPPGGNSYEQYF.

Details on this clonotype: One junction end disagrees with the germline gene, perhaps due to a read error. The chain recombines TRBV6-1 with TRBJ2-3, with D possibly being TRBD1 or TRBD2 (5 bases each). The germline CDR1 and CDR2 sequences are MNHNS and SASEGT. This CDR3 is built from 15 residues. The CDR3 loop reads CASSAGAGVADTQYF. The DNA for the CDR3 is TGTGCCAGCAGTGCCGGGGCCGGTGTGGCAGATACCCAGTATTTT.

As regards this clonotype: A read error may account for a junction end that differs from germline. This sequence joins TRBV6-5 and TRBJ2-3; possible D gene TRBD1, 5 bases. Germline CDR1 and CDR2: MNHEY and SVGAGI. The CDR3 length is 15 residues. Written as DNA, the CDR3 is TGTGCCAGCAGTTCCGGGCTGTGGGGCTCGGATACGCAGTATTTC. It is translated as CASSSGLWGSDTQYF.

The chain couples TRBV27 to TRBJ2-5; D ambiguous. Trimming left V 4 bases short and J 2 bases short, with 11 bases between. CDR1 and CDR2 from the germline V gene are MNHEY and SMNVEV (reference sequence). The CDR3 loop spans 14 amino acids. The chain's CDR3 is CASSSWTEQETQYF. The DNA of the CDR3 is TGTGCCAGCAGTTCATGGACGGAACAAGAGACCCAGTACTTC.

On this clonotype itself: One junction end disagrees with the germline gene, perhaps due to a read error. This chain links TRBV4-1 with TRBJ2-3; the match to TRBD2 covers 8 bases. Looked up from germline, CDR1 is MGHRA and CDR2 is YSYEKL. The CDR3 sequence is 15 residues long. CDR3 coding DNA: TGCGCCGCGGGCCTCGGGGGGGGTGACCCAGATACGCAGTATTTC. Encoded protein: CAAGLGGGDPDTQYF.

As for this clonotype: The junction and the germline gene differ at one end; a read error may be behind it. V usage is TRBV27 and J usage is TRBJ2-5, with D perhaps matching TRBD1 or TRBD2 (6 bases each). The length of the CDR3 is 15 residues. Germline-derived CDR1 and CDR2 are MNHEY and SMNVEV (reference sequence). The chain's CDR3 is CASRLGGRDQDTQYF. The CDR3 DNA reads TGTGCCAGCAGGCTCGGGGGCCGTGACCAAGACACCCAGTACTTC.